A single sample is the source of the 20 T cell receptor beta chains below, sequenced in a study of neurological immune-mediated disorders (dated by TCRdb to the late 2010s). The library was produced with 5' RACE. Sequencing was performed on an Illumina HiSeq 2500. TCRdb reworked the public reads: Q25 trimming with fastp, MiXCR clone assembly, productive beta chains retained. Entries are consolidated by CDR3 protein sequence, retaining the most common genes and DNA. This sample has 15,000 to 20,000 distinct CDR3 sequences in its table, and roughly a tenth of those were observed once. The top ten constitute over 25% of the sample. Sequenced input: CD8+ T cells from blood. The receptors shown here come from a woman aged 50 to 65 in good health.

This rearrangement joins TRBV15 to TRBJ2-7, with TRBD1 matching 7 bases. This CDR3 is 14 amino acids long. Germline trimming cut 3 bases from V and 2 bases from J; bases unmatched to any gene: 4. CDR1 is LNHNV, CDR2 YYDKDF, per germline (reference sequence). CDR3 DNA sequence: TGTGCCACCAGCAGCCCGGACAGGCCCTACGAGCAGTACTTC. It translates to CATSSPDRPYEQYF.

This clonotype was picked up many times. This chain joins TRBV10-2 and TRBJ2-3, with 11 bases fitting TRBD2. Germline V gene lookup returns CDR1 WSHSY and CDR2 SAAADI. The V and J ends lost 7 bases and 5 bases, in that order; junction bases with no gene match: 8. The CDR3 has 15 residues. CDR3 residues: CASTPTSGGKDTQYF. DNA for the CDR3: TGCGCCAGCACGCCTACTAGCGGGGGTAAAGATACGCAGTATTTT.

The chain carries TRBV6-2 or TRBV6-3 and TRBJ2-2, with D unclear. The CDR3 spans 14 residues. Germline V CDR1 and CDR2: MNHEY, SVGEGT. V gave up 4 bases and J gave up 1 base, with 7 bases separating them. The CDR3 DNA reads TGTGCCAGCAGTTGGGGTCAGAACACCGGGGAGCTGTTTTTT. This translates into CASSWGQNTGELFF.

This clonotype has ten or more counts. This chain joins TRBV28 and TRBJ2-2; 7 nucleotides agree with TRBD1. The CDR3 covers 14 residues. Germline lookup yields CDR1 MDHEN and CDR2 SYDVKM. J was trimmed by 2 bases and V by 8 bases; bases with no gene match: 5. CDR3 DNA sequence: TGTGCCAGCGAAACAGGGGATAACACCGGGGAGCTGTTTTTT. Residues: CASETGDNTGELFF.

This clonotype was recorded at least ten times. The chain carries TRBV29-1 and TRBJ2-7; the match to TRBD1 covers 8 bases. The CDR3 spans 13 residues. V dropped 6 bases and J dropped 0; count of bases not matched to a gene: 4. The V gene's germline CDR1 is SQVTM and CDR2 ANQGSEA. The CDR3 coding sequence is TGCAGCGTGCGGACAGGGAGCTCCTACGAGCAGTACTTC. This codes for CSVRTGSSYEQYF.

This clonotype was seen only a few times. The J gene is TRBJ2-7, the V gene TRBV28; D remains unclear. Trimming removed 3 bases at V and 0 bases at J, with 3 bases between. The CDR3 sequence is 12 residues long. From germline, CDR1 is MDHEN and CDR2 SYDVKM. The CDR3 DNA follows: TGTGCCAGCAGTTTGGACTCCTACGAGCAGTACTTC. Its translation: CASSLDSYEQYF. The complete variable domain, with remaining parts taken from reference TRBV28 and TRBJ2-7, reads DVKVTQSSRYLVKRTGEKVFLECVQDMDHENMFWYRQDPGLGLRLIYFSYDVKMKEKGDIPEGYSVSREKKERFSLILESASTNQTSMYLCASSLDSYEQYFGPGTRLTVT.

The rearrangement uses TRBV5-1 and TRBJ2-5, with TRBD2 identical over 7 bases. V was clipped by 1 base and J by 5 bases; unmatched bases: 8. From germline, CDR1 is SGHRS and CDR2 YFSETQ. This CDR3 spans 15 amino acids. The CDR3 coding sequence is TGCGCCAGCAGCTTGTCGGGAGGAGTTACCGAGACCCAGTACTTC. This encodes CASSLSGGVTETQYF.

This clonotype has ten or more counts. The rearrangement links TRBV28 to TRBJ2-7; a possible D gene is TRBD2 (7 bases). Trimming cost V 3 bases and J 3 bases, with 21 bases left between them. CDR3 length equals 17 residues. Germline values: CDR1 MDHEN, CDR2 SYDVKM. CDR3 sequence reads: CASSFSRAGAGYYEQYF. Written as DNA, the CDR3 is TGTGCCAGCAGTTTCTCGCGCGCGGGGGCGGGATACTACGAGCAGTACTTC.

This clonotype was seen at least ten times. The chain has TRBV7-8 and TRBJ1-4; 8 bases are shared with TRBD1. Losses at the gene ends were 0 bases for V and 8 bases for J; bases not matched to a gene: 8. Germline V lookup: CDR1 SGHVS, CDR2 FQNEAQ. This CDR3 spans 16 amino acids. In DNA, the CDR3 is TGTGCCAGCAGCTTAGCCGCGACAGGGGCCCGAGAAAAACTGTTTTTT. Translated: CASSLAATGAREKLFF.

This clonotype was observed many times. The chain couples TRBV27 to TRBJ1-1, with 11 bases lining up with TRBD1. CDR3 length: 16 amino acids. From germline, CDR1 is MNHEY and CDR2 SMNVEV (reference sequence). V lost 0 bases and J lost 6; bases outside the gene matches: 6. CDR3 in amino acids: CASSLSGQGVSPEAFF. The CDR3 DNA sequence: TGTGCCAGCAGTTTATCGGGACAGGGGGTATCTCCTGAAGCTTTCTTT.

This clonotype was seen many times. The chain couples TRBV29-1 to TRBJ2-7; 9 bases fit TRBD1. This CDR3 comprises 11 residues. Germline lookup yields CDR1 SQVTM and CDR2 ANQGSEA. Trimming cost V 7 bases and J 4 bases; bases outside gene matches: 2. The CDR3 loop is CSGGTGYEQYF. The CDR3 DNA is TGCAGCGGGGGGACAGGGTACGAGCAGTACTTC.

This clonotype was recorded many times. The V and J genes are TRBV7-2 and TRBJ1-5, with a possible D match to TRBD1 (6 bases). This CDR3 has 16 residues. With 0 bases removed from V and 3 bases from J, the gap between germline ends came to 12 bases. Per germline, CDR1 SGHTA and CDR2 FQGNSA. Here the CDR3 reads CASSLALGQTNQPQHF. The CDR3 DNA follows: TGTGCCAGCAGCTTAGCCCTAGGACAGACCAATCAGCCCCAGCATTTT.

The chain recombines TRBV7-8 with TRBJ2-1; 7 nucleotides agree with TRBD2. The CDR3 consists of 15 residues. V trimming: 5 bases; J trimming: 8 bases; junction bases outside the gene matches: 12. Germline CDR1 is SGHVS and CDR2 is FQNEAQ. The CDR3 bases are TGTGCCAGCAGCCCACGGACTAGGGGAGGGGATGAGCAGTTCTTC. It translates to CASSPRTRGGDEQFF.

This clonotype appeared many times. This sequence joins TRBV20-1 and TRBJ2-3; maybe TRBD2 (5 bases). The germline gives CDR1 DFQATT, CDR2 SNEGSKA (reference sequence). CDR3 size: 17 residues. V lost 0 bases and J 0 bases, leaving 16 bases between the germline ends. The CDR3 loop reads CSARDSDYPISTDTQYF. The CDR3 DNA sequence: TGCAGTGCTAGAGACTCCGACTACCCCATTAGCACAGATACGCAGTATTTT.

At least ten counts were recorded for this clonotype. The chain recombines TRBV5-5 with TRBJ2-2; no clear D. The germline gives CDR1 SGHKS, CDR2 YYEKEE (reference sequence). The CDR3 spans 12 residues. V lost 0 bases, J lost 7 bases, and 4 bases lay in between. The CDR3 spells CASSLAVGELFF. DNA for the CDR3: TGTGCCAGCAGCTTGGCTGTCGGGGAGCTGTTTTTT. Combining the CDR3 with reference TRBV5-5 and TRBJ2-2 gives the whole variable domain DAGVTQSPTHLIKTRGQQVTLRCSPISGHKSVSWYQQVLGQGPQFIFQYYEKEERGRGNFPDRFSARQFPNYSSELNVNALLLGDSALYLCASSLAVGELFFGEGSRLTVL.

This clonotype was observed many times. The gene calls are TRBV5-1 and TRBJ1-6; D is uncertain. With 4 bases removed from V and 10 bases from J, the gap between germline ends came to 12 bases. This CDR3 has 13 amino acids. Germline loops: CDR1 SGHRS, CDR2 YFSETQ. The CDR3 DNA is TGCGCCAGCAGCCGGGCCCTGGGGTCACCCCTCCACTTT. It yields the protein CASSRALGSPLHF.

The table lists this clonotype with many counts. The genes are TRBV28 and TRBJ2-2, with 7 nucleotides matching TRBD2. Germline CDR1 reads MDHEN; CDR2 reads SYDVKM. J lost 5 bases, V lost 7 bases, and 10 bases had no gene match. The CDR3 is made up of 15 amino acids. The CDR3 reads CASTNWGGKTGELFF. The CDR3 region has the DNA TGTGCCAGCACCAATTGGGGGGGGAAGACCGGGGAGCTGTTTTTT.

This clonotype was found many times. V usage is TRBV7-2 and J usage is TRBJ2-2; D is uncertain. Germline V gene data show CDR1 as SGHTA and CDR2 as FQGNSA. The CDR3 is made up of 12 amino acids. The V and J ends lost 3 bases and 6 bases respectively, with 5 bases between them. CDR3 nucleotides: TGTGCCAGCAGCTTGCTACCCGGGGAGCTGTTTTTT. Residues: CASSLLPGELFF. Combining the CDR3 with reference TRBV7-2 and TRBJ2-2 gives the whole variable domain GAGVSQSPSNKVTEKGKDVELRCDPISGHTALYWYRQSLGQGLEFLIYFQGNSAPDKSGLPSDRFSAERTGGSVSTLTIQRTQQEDSAVYLCASSLLPGELFFGEGSRLTVL.

This clonotype was seen ten or more times. The chain combines TRBV27 with TRBJ1-4; D might be TRBD1 (5 bases). The CDR3 runs to 15 residues. Between the trimmed V and J ends, which lost 2 bases and 8 bases, there was a span of 15 bases. Germline lookup yields CDR1 MNHEY and CDR2 SMNVEV (reference sequence). CDR3 sequence (DNA): TGTGCCAGCAGTTTACGGGGGGTGGGAGGAGAAAAACTGTTTTTT. It codes for CASSLRGVGGEKLFF.

In its sample, this clonotype was seen many times. The chain uses TRBV11-2 and TRBJ2-1; D is possibly TRBD2 (5 bases). Looked up from germline, CDR1 is SGHAT and CDR2 is FQNNGV. The V and J ends lost 2 bases and 4 bases respectively, with 12 bases between them. CDR3 length: 15 residues. The CDR3 protein is CASSLSFEGYNEQFF. CDR3 in DNA: TGTGCCAGCAGCTTAAGCTTTGAGGGTTACAATGAGCAGTTCTTC.